These 4 T cell receptor beta chains originate from one sample sequenced in a study of Ad26.COV2.S vaccination and SARS-CoV-2 variants. Described treatment: roughly 18 received Ad26.COV2.S at low or high dose, single or two shots; roughly five received placebo; per-sample allocation not given. Day 63 after the first vaccine or placebo injection was the time point for sampling. Libraries were prepared by immunoSEQ multiplex PCR; TCRdb keeps only in-frame clonotypes and omits some of them. Among 400,000 to 500,000 clones listed, 70% to 90% were seen once. The sequencing here drew on peripheral blood, taken in a trial of Ad26.COV2.S vaccine versus placebo. The receptors stem from a person aged 18 to 59 who received the Ad26.COV2.S COVID-19 vaccine or a placebo.

This chain joins TRBV4-3 and TRBJ2-7; a possible D gene is TRBD1 (8 bases). There are 18 residues in the CDR3. The germline V and J ends were trimmed by 1 base and 2 bases, with 21 bases remaining between them. Germline lookup yields CDR1 LGHNA and CDR2 YSLEER. CDR3 amino acids: CASSQGGGGGTGTYEQYF. In DNA, the CDR3 is TGCGCCAGCAGCCAAGGCGGGGGCGGAGGGACAGGCACCTACGAGCAGTACTTC.

This chain connects TRBV5-1 to TRBJ1-4, with D possibly being TRBD1 (5 bases). Germline-derived CDR1 and CDR2 are SGHRS and YFSETQ. CDR3 length equals 13 residues. Trimming pared 0 bases from V and 8 bases from J, leaving 8 bases between. CDR3 DNA sequence: TGCGCCAGCAGCTTGGCGGCAGGGGAAAAACTGTTTTTT. It is translated as CASSLAAGEKLFF.

About this clone itself: A read error may explain this, as a much larger clone is one base away. The chain joins TRBV6-5 to TRBJ2-1; D ambiguous. The V gene's germline CDR1 is MNHEY and CDR2 SVGAGI. V gave up 4 bases and J gave up 3 bases, with 1 base separating them. The CDR3 consists of 11 residues. CDR3 coding DNA: TGTGCCAGCAGTTTCTACAATGAGCAGTTCTTC. Translating it yields CASSFYNEQFF.

CDR3 nucleotide sequence: TGTGCCAGCAGCCCGGGACTAGCGGGGACTTACCAAGAGACCCAGTACTTC. As protein: CASSPGLAGTYQETQYF. The chain couples TRBV7-3 to TRBJ2-5; 13 positions agree with TRBD2. This CDR3 is built from 17 residues. V was clipped by 5 bases and J by 0 bases; unmatched bases: 6. Germline V gene data show CDR1 as SGHTA and CDR2 as FQGTGA.